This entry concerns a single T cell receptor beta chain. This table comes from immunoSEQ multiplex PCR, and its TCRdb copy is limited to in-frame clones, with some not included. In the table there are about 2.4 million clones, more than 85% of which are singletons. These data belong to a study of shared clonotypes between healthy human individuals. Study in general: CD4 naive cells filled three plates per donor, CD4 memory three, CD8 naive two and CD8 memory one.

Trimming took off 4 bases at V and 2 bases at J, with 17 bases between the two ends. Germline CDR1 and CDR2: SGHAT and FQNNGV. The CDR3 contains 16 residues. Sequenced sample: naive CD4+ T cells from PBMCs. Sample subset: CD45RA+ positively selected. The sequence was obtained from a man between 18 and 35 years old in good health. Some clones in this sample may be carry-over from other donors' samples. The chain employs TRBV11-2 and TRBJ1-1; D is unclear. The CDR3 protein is CASSSLAAPGNTEAFF. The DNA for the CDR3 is TGTGCCAGCAGCTCTCTCGCGGCCCCAGGAAACACTGAAGCTTTCTTT.